These 25 T cell receptor beta chains were all obtained from the same sample, sequenced in a study of CD8 T cells in Susac syndrome. The RNA, roughly 0.45 to 1 ug, was put through reverse transcription using random hexamers. One entry per CDR3 protein, called by TCRdb with MiXCR from the immunoSEQ multiplex PCR reads. The sample holds some 68,000 distinct CDR3 sequences, 93% seen once. Specimen: CD4+ T cells from PBMCs. The receptor source for this set is a human donor with Susac syndrome.

The V call is TRBV6-2 or TRBV6-3, the J call TRBJ2-5; TRBD2 agrees at 7 bases. This CDR3 is 14 amino acids long. Germline trimming cut 9 bases from V and 7 bases from J; bases unmatched to any gene: 14. The germline gives CDR1 MNHEY, CDR2 SVGEGT. The CDR3 DNA sequence: TGTGCCAGTAGACGGGACGGGACTATGGGGACCCAGTACTTC. Protein sequence: CASRRDGTMGTQYF.

The chain combines TRBV3-1 with TRBJ2-2; TRBD1 is a possible D gene (6 bases). V was trimmed by 6 bases and J by 8 bases, leaving 7 bases between them. The CDR3 contains 11 residues. The germline V gene has CDR1 LGHDT and CDR2 YNNKEL (reference sequence). CDR3 DNA sequence: TGTGCCAGCAGAGGGGGAGGGGAGCTGTTTTTT. Translated, it gives CASRGGGELFF.

V and J are TRBV5-1 and TRBJ2-3, with 10 bases identical to TRBD2. J was trimmed by 4 bases and V by 7 bases; bases with no gene match: 12. From germline, CDR1 is SGHRS and CDR2 YFSETQ. CDR3 size: 16 residues. The CDR3 spells CASERGGLFRPDTQYF. The CDR3 DNA reads TGCGCCAGCGAGCGGGGGGGCCTGTTTCGCCCAGATACGCAGTATTTT.

This clonotype was picked up one time. The chain carries TRBV6-5 and TRBJ1-1; tentatively, D is TRBD1 (5 bases). CDR3 length: 17 residues. Trimming left V 0 bases short and J 5 bases short, with 19 bases between. The germline CDR1 and CDR2 sequences are MNHEY and SVGAGI. In DNA form, the CDR3 reads TGTGCCAGCAGTTACTCGATTGGGGCAGGGACCTCGACTGAAGCTTTCTTT. Protein product: CASSYSIGAGTSTEAFF.

Here the CDR3 reads CASSFVFTSGANVLTF. The CDR3 DNA reads TGTGCCAGCAGTTTCGTATTTACTTCTGGGGCCAACGTCCTGACTTTC. The chain links TRBV27 to TRBJ2-6; the D is unclear. The CDR3 has 16 amino acids. V was pared by 3 bases and J by 1 base, with 10 bases between. Germline V gives CDR1 MNHEY, CDR2 SMNVEV (reference sequence).

The chain has TRBV12-3 or TRBV12-4 and TRBJ1-5, with D unclear. Trimming took 6 bases from V and 7 from J, leaving 10 bases between them. The CDR3 has 12 residues. This CDR3 reads CASSPLPQPQHF. The DNA of the CDR3 is TGTGCCAGCAGCCCATTACCCCAGCCCCAGCATTTT.

J is TRBJ1-1 and V is TRBV20-1, with a possible D match to TRBD1 (6 bases). Deletions cut 2 bases from V and 7 bases from J, with 20 bases between. CDR1 DFQATT and CDR2 SNEGSKA come from the germline V gene (reference sequence). The length of the CDR3 is 15 residues. The CDR3 region has the DNA TGCAGTGCTAGAAGCACGGGACACGCGGTTTTTGAAGCTTTCTTT. As protein: CSARSTGHAVFEAFF.

V and J are TRBV4-3 and TRBJ2-3; D ambiguous. Trimming stripped 5 bases from V and 8 bases from J, with 17 bases between. This CDR3 has 14 amino acids. Per germline, CDR1 LGHNA and CDR2 YSLEER. CDR3 residues: CASSLAGTEVTQYF. CDR3 nucleotides: TGCGCCAGCAGCTTAGCCGGCACCGAGGTTACGCAGTATTTT.

This clonotype has only one observation. This chain uses TRBV20-1 with TRBJ1-6; TRBD1 is a possible D gene (5 bases). The CDR3 contains 14 residues. Germline lookup yields CDR1 DFQATT and CDR2 SNEGSKA (reference sequence). V was shortened by 6 bases and J by 7 bases, with 16 bases between the two germline ends. The CDR3 nucleotides read TGCAGTGCCCCCTGGGAGGGGCGGAATTCACCCCTCCACTTT. This sequence encodes CSAPWEGRNSPLHF.

The rearrangement joins TRBV5-1 to TRBJ2-7; 12 bases match TRBD2. The CDR3 has 20 residues. CDR1 and CDR2 (germline): SGHRS, YFSETQ. Trimming cost V 4 bases and J 0 bases; bases outside gene matches: 17. The CDR3 nucleotides read TGCGCCAGCAGCCAGACAGGGGGCGCGACTAGCGGGGGTTCCTCCTACGAGCAGTACTTC. It translates to CASSQTGGATSGGSSYEQYF.

The rearrangement joins TRBV18 to TRBJ2-7; 10 bases agree with TRBD1. Germline V gene data show CDR1 as KGHSH and CDR2 as LQKENI. The V and J ends lost 1 base and 2 bases, in that order; junction bases with no gene match: 8. This CDR3 spans 17 amino acids. The CDR3 coding sequence is TGTGCCAGCTCACCACGCTTCCGGGACAGGGGAGCCTACGAGCAGTACTTC. Translating it yields CASSPRFRDRGAYEQYF.

The rearrangement joins TRBV28 to TRBJ1-5; tentatively, D is TRBD1 (6 bases). The V gene lost 5 bases and the J gene lost 7 bases, with 9 bases spanning the gap. Germline V gene lookup returns CDR1 MDHEN and CDR2 SYDVKM. The CDR3 loop spans 12 amino acids. The CDR3 sequence: CASSERGQPQHF. The CDR3, as DNA: TGTGCCAGCAGTGAAAGGGGGCAGCCCCAGCATTTT.

The chain carries TRBV28 and TRBJ2-7; 9 bases match TRBD1. The V segment lost 10 bases and the J segment 5 bases; nucleotides outside the gene matches: 12. This CDR3 is built from 14 residues. Germline-derived CDR1 and CDR2 are MDHEN and SYDVKM. In DNA form, the CDR3 reads TGTGCCACCCTACACCGGGACAGGGCCCACGAGCAGTACTTC. This encodes CATLHRDRAHEQYF.

The CDR3 nucleotides read TGTGCCAGCTCAACCGACAGGGTCGCCGGGGAGCTGTTTTTT. Protein sequence: CASSTDRVAGELFF. The V and J genes are TRBV18 and TRBJ2-2, with 7 bases that match TRBD1. Trimming took 5 bases from V and 6 from J; bases not matched to a gene: 6. The CDR3 runs to 14 residues. CDR1 and CDR2 from the germline V gene are KGHSH and LQKENI.

V is TRBV6-2 or TRBV6-3 and J is TRBJ1-5, with 7 bases aligning to TRBD1. There are 14 residues in the CDR3. In germline, CDR1 is MNHEY, CDR2 SVGEGT. Trimming at V came to 6 bases and at J to 5 bases, leaving 7 bases not matched to a gene. The DNA of the CDR3 is TGTGCCAGCAGCCGGGACAGCCTCTATCAGCCCCAGCATTTT. Encoded protein: CASSRDSLYQPQHF.

The chain couples TRBV6-2 or TRBV6-3 to TRBJ2-5; D not certain. Germline-derived CDR1 and CDR2 are MNHEY and SVGEGT. The CDR3 loop spans 14 amino acids. V dropped 2 bases and J dropped 4 bases, with 11 bases sitting between them. The CDR3 coding sequence is TGTGCCAGCAGTTACCCGGACGCAGGAGAGACCCAGTACTTC. Protein: CASSYPDAGETQYF.

The V and J genes are TRBV14 and TRBJ1-6, with 8 bases that match TRBD1. Per the germline V gene, CDR1 is SGHDN and CDR2 is FVKESK. The CDR3 sequence is 16 residues long. J gave up 7 bases and V 1 base, and 6 bases lay outside the gene matches. The CDR3 DNA sequence: TGTGCCAGCAGCCAAGTACAGGGGGTACAAAATTCACCCCTCCACTTT. Its protein product is CASSQVQGVQNSPLHF. The whole variable domain, filled in from reference TRBV14 and TRBJ1-6, reads EAGVTQFPSHSVIEKGQTVTLRCDPISGHDNLYWYRRVMGKEIKFLLHFVKESKQDESGMPNNRFLAERTGGTYSTLKVQPAELEDSGVYFCASSQVQGVQNSPLHFGNGTRLTVT.

The chain is built from TRBV7-2 and TRBJ2-4; 7 positions agree with TRBD1. V was pared by 5 bases and J by 3 bases, with 10 bases of the junction left unmatched. The CDR3 runs to 16 residues. Germline V gives CDR1 SGHTA, CDR2 FQGNSA. The CDR3, as DNA: TGTGCCAGCAGCCTTCGGAAGGACAGGCTCAAAAACATTCAGTACTTC. Translating it yields CASSLRKDRLKNIQYF.

Here the CDR3 DNA reads TGTGCCAGCAGCTTAGAAGGGCAACTAAGGGAAGCTTTCTTT. Translation: CASSLEGQLREAFF. The chain joins TRBV7-2 to TRBJ1-1; unclear D gene. This CDR3 is 14 amino acids long. The ends were cut back, 1 base at V and 8 bases at J, with 14 bases in the middle. Looked up from germline, CDR1 is SGHTA and CDR2 is FQGNSA.

This rearrangement joins TRBV24-1 to TRBJ1-5, with D hard to call. There are 13 residues in the CDR3. Germline V gives CDR1 KGHDR, CDR2 SFDVKD. V dropped 5 bases and J dropped 6 bases, with 10 bases sitting between them. This chain's CDR3 is CATSVFGGQPQHF. CDR3 DNA sequence: TGTGCCACCAGTGTTTTTGGAGGTCAGCCCCAGCATTTT.

This clonotype appeared a few times. The gene calls are TRBV6-2 or TRBV6-3 and TRBJ1-5; D unclear. Germline-derived CDR1 and CDR2 are MNHEY and SVGEGT. The CDR3 is made up of 13 amino acids. V was clipped by 5 bases and J by 2 bases, with 7 bases between them. This chain's CDR3 is CASSRGGNQPQHF. The CDR3 DNA reads TGTGCCAGCAGTCGGGGAGGCAATCAGCCCCAGCATTTT.

The chain has TRBV4-2 and TRBJ1-2; D not certain. Trimming removed 1 base at V and 1 base at J, with 19 bases between. This CDR3 region has 18 residues. Per the germline V gene, CDR1 is LGHNA and CDR2 is YNFKEQ. The CDR3 sequence: CASSQAFSRGSGNYGYTF. The CDR3 DNA sequence: TGTGCCAGCAGCCAAGCTTTTTCCCGGGGATCGGGTAACTATGGCTACACCTTC.

The chain carries TRBV7-3 and TRBJ2-2; maybe TRBD2 (7 bases). The V gene lost 5 bases and the J gene lost 4 bases, with 17 bases spanning the gap. The CDR3 runs to 16 residues. Germline V gene lookup returns CDR1 SGHTA and CDR2 FQGTGA. This CDR3 is CASSPTGGPATGELFF. Here the CDR3 DNA reads TGTGCCAGCAGCCCGACCGGGGGGCCAGCCACCGGGGAGCTGTTTTTT.

This chain joins TRBV7-2 and TRBJ2-3, with 10 bases matching TRBD2. From germline, CDR1 is SGHTA and CDR2 FQGNSA. The length of the CDR3 is 12 residues. V lost 5 bases, J lost 10 bases, and 3 bases stayed unmatched. The CDR3 region has the DNA TGTGCCAGCAGCCAGCGGGGGGGGTCGCAGTATTTT. Translation gives CASSQRGGSQYF. Looking up the rest from reference TRBV7-2 and TRBJ2-3 gives the full variable domain: GAGVSQSPSNKVTEKGKDVELRCDPISGHTALYWYRQSLGQGLEFLIYFQGNSAPDKSGLPSDRFSAERTGGSVSTLTIQRTQQEDSAVYLCASSQRGGSQYFGPGTRLTVL.

J is TRBJ1-2 and V is TRBV20-1; D gene unclear. Germline CDR1 reads DFQATT; CDR2 reads SNEGSKA (reference sequence). This CDR3 spans 15 amino acids. V was pared by 4 bases and J by 2 bases, with 17 bases between. CDR3 sequence: CSATRPRLANYGYTF. The CDR3 bases are TGCAGTGCTACGCGACCGCGGCTGGCCAACTATGGCTACACCTTC.